This TCR beta chain was recovered during a study of blood T cell repertoires in COVID-19. The CDR3 is 16 residues long. The V gene's germline CDR1 is SGDLS and CDR2 YYNGEE. V lost 4 bases, J lost 8 bases, and 13 bases stayed unmatched. The data were produced by immunoSEQ multiplex PCR, yet TCRdb's version contains in-frame clones alone and is incomplete. The sample records about 150,000 clones, about nine tenths being singletons. V is TRBV9 and J is TRBJ2-3, with TRBD2 identical over 10 bases. The sequencing sample was made of peripheral blood. The sequence was collected from a woman aged 45 to 65 with acute or convalescent COVID-19. This chain's CDR3 is CASSPTGAGGGVTQYF. DNA of the CDR3: TGTGCCAGCAGCCCGACCGGAGCGGGAGGGGGGGTTACGCAGTATTTT.